These 21 T cell receptor beta chains were all obtained from the same sample, sequenced in a study of cytomegalovirus exposure and HLA in healthy donors. PCR employed 60 Vbeta and 13 Jbeta primers. Profiled with immunoSEQ multiplex PCR; TCRdb holds only in-frame clones, not every one. Among 110,000 to 150,000 clones, around 80% were seen once, and the ten largest hold less than 1.5%. Sequenced input: PBMCs. Receptors were obtained from a female donor in good health and CMV-seronegative.

The chain recombines TRBV7-9 with TRBJ2-5; 10 nucleotides agree with TRBD1. V shed 5 bases, J shed 1 base, and the junction held 7 bases outside the gene matches. The CDR3 loop spans 16 amino acids. Germline CDR1 reads SEHNR; CDR2 reads FQNEAQ (reference sequence). Here the CDR3 reads CASSPTGTGAQETQYF. As DNA, the CDR3 is TGTGCCAGCAGCCCTACCGGGACAGGGGCCCAAGAGACCCAGTACTTC. The whole variable domain, remainder taken from reference TRBV7-9 and TRBJ2-5, is DTGVSQNPRHKITKRGQNVTFRCDPISEHNRLYWYRQTLGQGPEFLTYFQNEAQLEKSRLLSDRFSAERPKGSFSTLEIQRTEQGDSAMYLCASSPTGTGAQETQYFGPGTRLLVL.

This clone was found a few times. The rearrangement uses TRBV9 and TRBJ2-7, with no clear D. This CDR3 comprises 14 residues. CDR1 and CDR2 from the germline V gene are SGDLS and YYNGEE. V dropped 0 bases and J dropped 2 bases, with 9 bases sitting between them. The CDR3 loop is CASSVDGGPYEQYF. CDR3 DNA sequence: TGTGCCAGCAGCGTAGACGGCGGTCCCTACGAGCAGTACTTC. The full variable domain, rest sourced from reference TRBV9 and TRBJ2-7, is DSGVTQTPKHLITATGQRVTLRCSPRSGDLSVYWYQQSLDQGLQFLIQYYNGEERAKGNILERFSAQQFPDLHSELNLSSLELGDSALYFCASSVDGGPYEQYFGPGTRLTVT.

V usage is TRBV5-1 and J usage is TRBJ2-7; 8 positions match TRBD2. Germline CDR1 is SGHRS and CDR2 is YFSETQ. V shed 0 bases and J 3 bases; nucleotides not matched to a gene: 5. The CDR3 is made up of 15 amino acids. The CDR3 DNA sequence: TGCGCCAGCAGCTTGGCGGTCGCGGGAGGCTACGAGCAGTACTTC. Amino acids: CASSLAVAGGYEQYF.

The rearrangement links TRBV7-9 to TRBJ1-4; TRBD1 aligns across 9 bases. The CDR3 is 18 amino acids. Germline V gene sequence: CDR1 SEHNR, CDR2 FQNEAQ (reference sequence). V shed 5 bases and J 8 bases; nucleotides not matched to a gene: 18. The CDR3 sequence is CASSVSRTQGAKEEKLFF. The CDR3 DNA sequence: TGTGCCAGCAGCGTAAGCAGAACACAGGGGGCCAAGGAAGAAAAACTGTTTTTT.

Concerning this clone: Because the CDR3 is missing its conserved closing phenylalanine or tryptophan, this is likely a read error. This chain uses TRBV7-9 with TRBJ1-1, with D uncertain. This CDR3 region has 14 residues. The V end lost 2 bases, the J end lost 0 bases, and 7 bases lay between the germline ends. Germline lookup yields CDR1 SEHNR and CDR2 FQNEAQ (reference sequence). This CDR3 is CASSLTAVNTEAFV. The CDR3 region has the DNA TGTGCCAGCAGCTTAACGGCGGTGAACACTGAAGCTTTCGTT.

The chain employs TRBV9 and TRBJ2-7, with 7 positions matching TRBD2. The CDR3 extends over 15 amino acids. Germline V gene sequence: CDR1 SGDLS, CDR2 YYNGEE. J was trimmed by 2 bases and V by 0 bases; bases with no gene match: 5. In DNA, the CDR3 is TGTGCCAGCAGCGTAGAGTCTAGCGGCCCCTACGAGCAGTACTTC. This sequence encodes CASSVESSGPYEQYF. Using reference TRBV9 and TRBJ2-7 for the parts outside the CDR3, the full variable domain is DSGVTQTPKHLITATGQRVTLRCSPRSGDLSVYWYQQSLDQGLQFLIQYYNGEERAKGNILERFSAQQFPDLHSELNLSSLELGDSALYFCASSVESSGPYEQYFGPGTRLTVT.

The chain links TRBV19 to TRBJ2-5; tentative D call: TRBD2 (7 bases). The ends were cut back, 10 bases at V and 2 bases at J, with 23 bases in the middle. Germline CDR1 and CDR2: LNHDA and SQIVND (reference sequence). The CDR3 runs 16 residues. The CDR3 DNA reads as TGTGCCACTCGAAGTAGCGGCAGGGGAGGGCAAGAGACCCAGTACTTC. It encodes CATRSSGRGGQETQYF.

The rearrangement links TRBV7-9 to TRBJ1-5; a possible D gene is TRBD1 (6 bases). The germline V gene encodes CDR1 SEHNR and CDR2 FQNEAQ (reference sequence). This CDR3 region has 14 residues. V shed 5 bases and J shed 7 bases, with 15 bases lying between them. CDR3: CASSQTGHGQPQHF. In nucleotides, the CDR3 is TGTGCCAGCAGCCAGACAGGCCACGGGCAGCCCCAGCATTTT.

This clone has just one count. The chain is built from TRBV29-1 and TRBJ1-5; D is unresolved. The V gene lost 4 bases and the J gene lost 0 bases, with 7 bases spanning the gap. The CDR3 runs to 13 residues. Germline V gene data show CDR1 as SQVTM and CDR2 as ANQGSEA. The CDR3 DNA reads TGCAGCGTTGTTACGGGTAGCAATCAGCCCCAGCATTTT. This codes for CSVVTGSNQPQHF.

The chain uses TRBV4-1 and TRBJ2-5, with 8 bases identical to TRBD1. The CDR3 is made up of 17 amino acids. Germline CDR1 reads MGHRA; CDR2 reads YSYEKL. Trimming removed 1 base from V and 3 bases from J; junction bases left unmatched: 10. The CDR3 here is CASSQGPGGIREETQYF. CDR3 coding DNA: TGCGCCAGCAGCCAAGGCCCAGGGGGCATCCGAGAAGAGACCCAGTACTTC.

CDR3 amino acids: CASSPTSGHYQETQYF. The CDR3 DNA reads TGTGCCAGCAGCCCCACTAGCGGGCACTACCAAGAGACCCAGTACTTC. The chain couples TRBV28 to TRBJ2-5; 9 bases agree with TRBD2. After removal of 6 bases from V and 0 bases from J, the junction contained 8 bases not matched to a gene. CDR1 and CDR2 from the germline V gene are MDHEN and SYDVKM. The CDR3 covers 16 residues.

The chain links TRBV30 to TRBJ1-4; D might be TRBD1 (5 bases). V lost 3 bases and J lost 0, with 11 bases in between. The germline CDR1 and CDR2 sequences are GTSNPN and SVGIG (reference sequence). The length of the CDR3 is 15 residues. The CDR3 is CAWRPGHSTNEKLFF. CDR3 in DNA: TGTGCCTGGAGGCCTGGACATTCAACTAATGAAAAACTGTTTTTT. The variable domain in full, completed from reference TRBV30 and TRBJ1-4, reads SQTIHQWPATLVQPVGSPLSLECTVEGTSNPNLYWYRQAAGRGLQLLFYSVGIGQISSEVPQNLSASRPQDRQFILSSKKLLLSDSGFYLCAWRPGHSTNEKLFFGSGTQLSVL.

This chain uses TRBV7-3 with TRBJ1-2; D may be TRBD1 (5 bases). The germline V gene has CDR1 SGHTA and CDR2 FQGTGA. With 4 bases removed from V and 4 bases from J, the gap between germline ends came to 10 bases. This CDR3 region has 13 residues. CDR3 sequence: CASSSSQGYGYTF. The CDR3 DNA sequence: TGTGCCAGCAGCTCCTCCCAGGGCTATGGCTACACCTTC.

This chain links TRBV11-2 with TRBJ1-5, with 9 bases that match TRBD1. The CDR3 totals 17 residues. V shed 1 base and J 6 bases; nucleotides not matched to a gene: 10. Per the germline V gene, CDR1 is SGHAT and CDR2 is FQNNGV. The CDR3 coding sequence is TGTGCCAGCAGCTTAGGCGAACAGGGGGCTGTGGTTCAGCCCCAGCATTTT. Its translation is CASSLGEQGAVVQPQHF.

This chain joins TRBV5-1 and TRBJ2-1, with D perhaps TRBD2 (5 bases). Germline CDR1 reads SGHRS; CDR2 reads YFSETQ. The CDR3 is 14 amino acids. Between the trimmed V and J ends, which lost 5 bases and 6 bases, there was a span of 15 bases. In DNA, the CDR3 is TGCGCCAGCAGTTTTGGGAGAGGGAGCAATGAGCAGTTCTTC. Protein product: CASSFGRGSNEQFF.

Concerning this clone: At one boundary the junction diverges from the germline segment, which might be a read error. The chain carries TRBV7-7 and TRBJ2-3, with D possibly being TRBD2 (5 bases). Germline V gene data show CDR1 as SSHAT and CDR2 as FNYEAQ (reference sequence). The CDR3 spans 17 residues. In nucleotides, the CDR3 is TGTGCTAGCAGCTTAGGCGGGTACTCTCCTAGCACAGATACGCAGTATTTT. This gives the protein CASSLGGYSPSTDTQYF. Full variable domain (outside the CDR3, taken from reference TRBV7-7 and TRBJ2-3): GAGVSQSPRYKVTKRGQDVTLRCDPISSHATLYWYQQALGQGPEFLTYFNYEAQPDKSGLPSDRFSAERPEGSISTLTIQRTEQRDSAMYRCASSLGGYSPSTDTQYFGPGTRLTVL.

J is TRBJ2-5 and V is TRBV5-6; perhaps TRBD2 as D (6 bases). Germline-derived CDR1 and CDR2 are SGHDT and YYEEEE. The CDR3 spans 14 residues. V lost 3 bases to trimming and J lost 9 bases, with 18 bases between them. The CDR3 region has the DNA TGTGCCAGCAGCTGGGGGAGGTTGAGTACGGCCCAGTACTTC. Its protein is CASSWGRLSTAQYF.

V is TRBV7-9 and J is TRBJ2-7; no reliable D call. The germline V gene has CDR1 SEHNR and CDR2 FQNEAQ (reference sequence). With 3 bases removed from V and 2 bases from J, the gap between germline ends came to 11 bases. The CDR3 has 14 amino acids. CDR3 amino acids: CASSFGYRTYEQYF. The CDR3 bases are TGTGCCAGCAGCTTTGGTTACAGAACCTACGAGCAGTACTTC. Complete variable domain (other parts from reference TRBV7-9 and TRBJ2-7): DTGVSQNPRHKITKRGQNVTFRCDPISEHNRLYWYRQTLGQGPEFLTYFQNEAQLEKSRLLSDRFSAERPKGSFSTLEIQRTEQGDSAMYLCASSFGYRTYEQYFGPGTRLTVT.

This clone occurred once. The chain employs TRBV5-4 and TRBJ2-3; TRBD2 aligns across 8 bases. The CDR3 runs to 12 residues. CDR1 and CDR2 (germline): SGHNT, YYREEE (reference sequence). For the CDR3, the DNA is TGTGCAGCGGGAGAGTACACAGATACGCAGTATTTT. Translation: CAAGEYTDTQYF.

This chain connects TRBV5-4 to TRBJ2-1; D is uncertain. The V end was cut by 2 bases, the J end by 8 bases, with 14 bases between. This CDR3 has 14 residues. The germline CDR1 and CDR2 sequences are SGHNT and YYREEE (reference sequence). This CDR3 is CASSFSLVGDEQFF. Here the CDR3 DNA reads TGTGCCAGCAGCTTTAGCCTAGTTGGCGATGAGCAGTTCTTC.

This clone came up a few times. CDR3 residues: CASSSEGAGAEAFF. The CDR3 region has the DNA TGTGCCAGCAGTAGTGAGGGGGCAGGGGCTGAAGCTTTCTTT. V and J are TRBV6-1 and TRBJ1-1, with 7 bases that match TRBD1. The CDR3 runs 14 residues. CDR1 MNHNS and CDR2 SASEGT come from the germline V gene. J was trimmed by 6 bases and V by 5 bases; bases with no gene match: 9.